This TCR beta chain was captured in a study of cytomegalovirus exposure and HLA in healthy donors. Libraries were prepared by immunoSEQ multiplex PCR; TCRdb keeps only in-frame clonotypes and omits some of them. Of some 76,000 clones in the sample, approximately 94% were seen once. The germline V gene encodes CDR1 SGDLS and CDR2 YYNGEE. The trim removed 2 bases at V and 5 bases at J, leaving 6 bases unmatched. The CDR3 totals 14 residues. The TCR was taken from a woman aged 18-29 years in good health and CMV-seronegative. The sequencing sample was made of PBMCs. V is TRBV9 and J is TRBJ1-1; 7 bases align to TRBD1. This chain's CDR3 is CASSVGTVGTEAFF. The CDR3 DNA follows: TGTGCCAGCAGCGTTGGGACAGTCGGGACTGAAGCTTTCTTT. Using reference TRBV9 and TRBJ1-1 for the parts outside the CDR3, the full variable domain is DSGVTQTPKHLITATGQRVTLRCSPRSGDLSVYWYQQSLDQGLQFLIQYYNGEERAKGNILERFSAQQFPDLHSELNLSSLELGDSALYFCASSVGTVGTEAFFGQGTRLTVV.